The T cell receptor (beta chain) described here comes from a study of OX40 agonist ivuxolimab in advanced cancers. Study-level points and caveats: More expanded clones were found, on average, in CD8+ than in CD4+ T cells.

This CDR3 contains 12 residues. The germline V gene has CDR1 SGHNT and CDR2 YENEEA. Deletions cut 4 bases from V and 7 bases from J, with 10 bases between. Details on this clone: The antigen remains undetermined.

Measured with immunoSEQ multiplex PCR; TCRdb has only the in-frame clones, and not every one. The sample has around 26,000 clones, about 80% seen once. The TCR sequence derives from an adult with an advanced solid tumor such as melanoma, head and neck, liver or kidney cancer. The V gene is TRBV11-3, the J gene TRBJ1-1; D call uncertain. The sample here was CD4+ or CD8+ T cells sorted from blood, taken in a trial of the OX40 agonist ivuxolimab. CDR3 DNA: TGTGCCAGCAGCTCTGGGGTGGGTGAAGCTTTCTTT. Protein product: CASSSGVGEAFF.